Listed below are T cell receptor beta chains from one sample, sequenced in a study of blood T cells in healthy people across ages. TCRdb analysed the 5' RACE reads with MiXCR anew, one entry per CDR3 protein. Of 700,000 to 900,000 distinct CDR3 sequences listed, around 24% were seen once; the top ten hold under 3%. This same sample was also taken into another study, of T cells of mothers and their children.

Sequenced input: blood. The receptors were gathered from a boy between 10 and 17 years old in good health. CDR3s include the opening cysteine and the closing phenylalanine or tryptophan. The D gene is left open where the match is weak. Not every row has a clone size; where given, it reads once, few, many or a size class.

CDR3nt: TGCAGCGTTGCGGGGACCAACTACGAGCAGTACTTC
CDR3aa: CSVAGTNYEQYF
d_gene: -
j_gene: TRBJ2-7
abundance: few
v_gene: TRBV29-1

CDR3nt: TGTGCCAGCAGATCGGACAGGCAGTTTGCTGAAGCTTTCTTT
CDR3aa: CASRSDRQFAEAFF
d_gene: TRBD1
j_gene: TRBJ1-1
abundance: few
v_gene: TRBV7-9

CDR3nt: TGTGCCAGCAGCCCTTTCGCGGGGCTGAACACTGAAGCTTTCTTT
CDR3aa: CASSPFAGLNTEAFF
d_gene: -
j_gene: TRBJ1-1
abundance: -
v_gene: TRBV5-5

CDR3nt: TGCAGTGCGGGGACAGGAAATCAGCCCCAGCATTTT
CDR3aa: CSAGTGNQPQHF
d_gene: TRBD1
j_gene: TRBJ1-5
abundance: -
v_gene: TRBV20-1

CDR3nt: TGTGCCAGCAGTCCGGGACAGGGCTCTGGGGCCAACGTCCTGACTTTC
CDR3aa: CASSPGQGSGANVLTF
d_gene: TRBD1
j_gene: TRBJ2-6
abundance: few
v_gene: TRBV2

CDR3nt: TGTGCCAGCAGCCAAGACAGGGGATTCACTAATGAAAAACTGTTTTTT
CDR3aa: CASSQDRGFTNEKLFF
d_gene: -
j_gene: TRBJ1-4
abundance: few
v_gene: TRBV4-2

CDR3nt: TGTGCCAGCAGTTATAGGACCGGGGTCTACGAGCAGTACTTC
CDR3aa: CASSYRTGVYEQYF
d_gene: -
j_gene: TRBJ2-7
abundance: -
v_gene: TRBV6-2/TRBV6-3

CDR3nt: TGTGCCAGCAGTTTCGGGACAGGGGAACGCAAGTACTTC
CDR3aa: CASSFGTGERKYF
d_gene: TRBD1
j_gene: TRBJ2-7
abundance: -
v_gene: TRBV27

CDR3nt: TGTGCCAGCAGCTCAAGGGCGGAGTCGAACACCGGGGAGCTGTTTTTT
CDR3aa: CASSSRAESNTGELFF
d_gene: -
j_gene: TRBJ2-2
abundance: few
v_gene: TRBV7-3

CDR3nt: TGTGCCAGCAGTCACGCACCGGGACGGACAAATGAAAAACTGTTTTTT
CDR3aa: CASSHAPGRTNEKLFF
d_gene: -
j_gene: TRBJ1-4
abundance: few
v_gene: TRBV12-3/TRBV12-4

CDR3nt: TGTGCCAGCAGCTCAAGGACAGGGGGCGATGGTCTGGGTGAGCAGTTCTTC
CDR3aa: CASSSRTGGDGLGEQFF
d_gene: TRBD1
j_gene: TRBJ2-1
abundance: few
v_gene: TRBV7-8

CDR3nt: TGTGCCAGCACTCAAGACAGGTCTGGGGCCAACGTCCTGACTTTC
CDR3aa: CASTQDRSGANVLTF
d_gene: -
j_gene: TRBJ2-6
abundance: -
v_gene: TRBV7-9

CDR3nt: TGTGCCAGCAGTTACCAGGAGGGATCCTACGAGCAGTACTTC
CDR3aa: CASSYQEGSYEQYF
d_gene: -
j_gene: TRBJ2-7
abundance: -
v_gene: TRBV6-5

CDR3nt: TGTGCCAGCAGTGCGGGTCAATTGAACTATGGCTACACCTTC
CDR3aa: CASSAGQLNYGYTF
d_gene: -
j_gene: TRBJ1-2
abundance: few
v_gene: TRBV28

CDR3nt: TGTGCCAGCAGCTCTCGGACAGGGGGCGCGGGGAACACTGAAGCTTTCTTT
CDR3aa: CASSSRTGGAGNTEAFF
d_gene: TRBD1
j_gene: TRBJ1-1
abundance: -
v_gene: TRBV9

CDR3nt: TGTGCCAGCAGTTCCCAGCATGAGCAGTTCTTC
CDR3aa: CASSSQHEQFF
d_gene: -
j_gene: TRBJ2-1
abundance: once
v_gene: TRBV12-3/TRBV12-4

CDR3nt: TGCGCCAGCTTAAACACAGGGGAGGGGACCCAGTACTTC
CDR3aa: CASLNTGEGTQYF
d_gene: -
j_gene: TRBJ2-5
abundance: -
v_gene: TRBV5-1

CDR3nt: TGTGCCAGCAGCTCTTGGACAGCCAATAACCAAAACTATGGCTACACCTTC
CDR3aa: CASSSWTANNQNYGYTF
d_gene: -
j_gene: TRBJ1-2
abundance: once
v_gene: TRBV9

CDR3nt: TGCGCCAGCAGCCATGAGGACGGGACCGGGGAGCTGTTTTTT
CDR3aa: CASSHEDGTGELFF
d_gene: -
j_gene: TRBJ2-2
abundance: -
v_gene: TRBV4-1

CDR3nt: TGTGCCAGCAGCGCGATCTCCCCTCAGGGTTTGCCGTCCCAGTACTTC
CDR3aa: CASSAISPQGLPSQYF
d_gene: -
j_gene: TRBJ2-5
abundance: -
v_gene: TRBV27

CDR3nt: TGTGCCCAGGGACGGGGAGAGACCCAGTACTTC
CDR3aa: CAQGRGETQYF
d_gene: -
j_gene: TRBJ2-5
abundance: -
v_gene: TRBV30

CDR3nt: TGTGCCAGCAGCCAAGCCCGCGGATCGATGGAGACCCAGTACTTC
CDR3aa: CASSQARGSMETQYF
d_gene: -
j_gene: TRBJ2-5
abundance: -
v_gene: TRBV14

CDR3nt: TGTGCCAGCAGCCCTTCGACAGTCTCAGGTTCACCCCTCCACTTT
CDR3aa: CASSPSTVSGSPLHF
d_gene: -
j_gene: TRBJ1-6
abundance: -
v_gene: TRBV7-2

CDR3nt: TGTGCCTGGAAAGAGGGGGCCGATCAGCCCCAGCATTTT
CDR3aa: CAWKEGADQPQHF
d_gene: TRBD1
j_gene: TRBJ1-5
abundance: -
v_gene: TRBV30

CDR3nt: TGTGCCAGCAGGGAACCGGGTCTCTATGGCTACACCTTC
CDR3aa: CASREPGLYGYTF
d_gene: -
j_gene: TRBJ1-2
abundance: -
v_gene: TRBV2

CDR3nt: TGCAGCGTTGAGAGGGTTGAGCAGTTCTTC
CDR3aa: CSVERVEQFF
d_gene: -
j_gene: TRBJ2-1
abundance: -
v_gene: TRBV29-1

CDR3nt: TGTGCCAGCAGTTTATCGCCAGCCCGAGATACCTACGAGCAGTACTTC
CDR3aa: CASSLSPARDTYEQYF
d_gene: -
j_gene: TRBJ2-7
abundance: few
v_gene: TRBV27

CDR3nt: TGTGCCAGCAGCTTTTTAGTGGGGCTCGGCACAGATACGCAGTATTTT
CDR3aa: CASSFLVGLGTDTQYF
d_gene: -
j_gene: TRBJ2-3
abundance: -
v_gene: TRBV11-3

CDR3nt: TGTGCCAGCAGCTTAGTCCAGGGGGGTCTCTATGGCTACACCTTC
CDR3aa: CASSLVQGGLYGYTF
d_gene: TRBD1
j_gene: TRBJ1-2
abundance: few
v_gene: TRBV11-2

CDR3nt: TGTGCCATCAGTGACCCTAGGACTAGCCCCCACAATGAGCAGTTCTTC
CDR3aa: CAISDPRTSPHNEQFF
d_gene: TRBD2
j_gene: TRBJ2-1
abundance: -
v_gene: TRBV10-3

CDR3nt: TGTGCCAGCAGCTTAGTATCGGGGGCGCTTGGGGGGGCCAACGTCCTGACTTTC
CDR3aa: CASSLVSGALGGANVLTF
d_gene: -
j_gene: TRBJ2-6
abundance: -
v_gene: TRBV7-9

CDR3nt: TGTGCCAGCAGGTCCCAGGGTGTATCTGAAGCTTTCTTT
CDR3aa: CASRSQGVSEAFF
d_gene: -
j_gene: TRBJ1-1
abundance: few
v_gene: TRBV6-1

CDR3nt: TGTGCCACCAGTGACCCTGGGACGGAACAGTACTTC
CDR3aa: CATSDPGTEQYF
d_gene: -
j_gene: TRBJ2-7
abundance: few
v_gene: TRBV24-1

CDR3nt: TGCGCCAGCAGCCAAGGGGCGGTCGACAGGCTGAACACTGAAGCTTTCTTT
CDR3aa: CASSQGAVDRLNTEAFF
d_gene: -
j_gene: TRBJ1-1
abundance: -
v_gene: TRBV4-1

CDR3nt: TGCAGCGTAGGTCAGTGGCAGGGGGCCTACGAGCAGTACTTC
CDR3aa: CSVGQWQGAYEQYF
d_gene: TRBD1
j_gene: TRBJ2-7
abundance: few
v_gene: TRBV29-1

CDR3nt: TGCAGCGGAGGACGGAGGGGCCTGGCTTTCTTT
CDR3aa: CSGGRRGLAFF
d_gene: -
j_gene: TRBJ1-1
abundance: -
v_gene: TRBV29-1

CDR3nt: TGTGCCAGCAGTTTGGGGAACAGGGGGCGAACCGGGGAGCTGTTTTTT
CDR3aa: CASSLGNRGRTGELFF
d_gene: TRBD1
j_gene: TRBJ2-2
abundance: -
v_gene: TRBV12-3/TRBV12-4

CDR3nt: TGCGCCAGCAGCTTGTACCAGAACACTGAAGCTTTCTTT
CDR3aa: CASSLYQNTEAFF
d_gene: -
j_gene: TRBJ1-1
abundance: -
v_gene: TRBV5-1

CDR3nt: TGTGCCAGCAGCCCGGGACAGGGGGCGGATGAGCAGTTCTTC
CDR3aa: CASSPGQGADEQFF
d_gene: TRBD1
j_gene: TRBJ2-1
abundance: -
v_gene: TRBV3-1

CDR3nt: TGTGCCAGCAGCGTTTTTCGGGAAGGTACGCAGTATTTT
CDR3aa: CASSVFREGTQYF
d_gene: -
j_gene: TRBJ2-3
abundance: -
v_gene: TRBV7-7

CDR3nt: TGTGCCAGCAGCCTGGGGACAGTTATAGCCAAAAACATTCAGTACTTC
CDR3aa: CASSLGTVIAKNIQYF
d_gene: TRBD1
j_gene: TRBJ2-4
abundance: -
v_gene: TRBV6-5

CDR3nt: TGTGCCAGCAGCTTAGAGGGTAAGGGCCAATGCAATGAGCAGTTCTTC
CDR3aa: CASSLEGKGQCNEQFF
d_gene: -
j_gene: TRBJ2-1
abundance: -
v_gene: TRBV7-8

CDR3nt: TGCGCCAGCAGGGAAGCAGGGACTTCCTACGAGCAGTACTTC
CDR3aa: CASREAGTSYEQYF
d_gene: -
j_gene: TRBJ2-7
abundance: -
v_gene: TRBV5-1

CDR3nt: TGTGCCGCGACGACTAGCGGGGGACTTAATGAGCAGTTCTTC
CDR3aa: CAATTSGGLNEQFF
d_gene: TRBD2
j_gene: TRBJ2-1
abundance: few
v_gene: TRBV10-3

CDR3nt: TGCGCCACGACGGGGCAGGGGGCGTCAAATGAGCAGTTCTTC
CDR3aa: CATTGQGASNEQFF
d_gene: TRBD1
j_gene: TRBJ2-1
abundance: -
v_gene: TRBV12-3/TRBV12-4

CDR3nt: TGCAGTGCTAGAGTCCTGACTAGCGGGGGGAGTTCATCTGGGGAGACCCAGTACTTC
CDR3aa: CSARVLTSGGSSSGETQYF
d_gene: TRBD2
j_gene: TRBJ2-5
abundance: once
v_gene: TRBV20-1

CDR3nt: TGCAGTGCTAGCCCCCCCATCCGGGGAGGCTACAATGAGCAGTTCTTC
CDR3aa: CSASPPIRGGYNEQFF
d_gene: -
j_gene: TRBJ2-1
abundance: -
v_gene: TRBV20-1

CDR3nt: TGTGCCAGCAGTCTCCTGAGTGGCGGGGAGCTGTTTTTT
CDR3aa: CASSLLSGGELFF
d_gene: -
j_gene: TRBJ2-2
abundance: -
v_gene: TRBV27

CDR3nt: TGCGCCAGCAGCCGGGGACTGACTCCTTACAATGAGCAGTTCTTC
CDR3aa: CASSRGLTPYNEQFF
d_gene: -
j_gene: TRBJ2-1
abundance: -
v_gene: TRBV5-1

CDR3nt: TGTGCCAGCAGCATGCGGGACACTAAGCGGAATGAGCAGTTCTTC
CDR3aa: CASSMRDTKRNEQFF
d_gene: -
j_gene: TRBJ2-1
abundance: few
v_gene: TRBV7-6

CDR3nt: TGTGCCTCCGCGCGGGGGGGCCTCGAGACCCAGTACTTC
CDR3aa: CASARGGLETQYF
d_gene: TRBD2
j_gene: TRBJ2-5
abundance: few
v_gene: TRBV7-2

CDR3nt: TGTGCCTGGAGTGTAAAGGCCGGGACAGGGAGGTCCTACGAGCAGTACTTC
CDR3aa: CAWSVKAGTGRSYEQYF
d_gene: TRBD1
j_gene: TRBJ2-7
abundance: -
v_gene: TRBV30